These T cell receptor beta chains were read from a single sample in a study of neoadjuvant anti-PD-1 for oral cavity cancer. Profiling relied on immunoSEQ multiplex PCR, and the TCRdb table lists in-frame clones only, not all of them. The table includes about 72,000 clones, more than 75% detected once. The material was PBMCs, obtained after nivolumab (anti-PD-1) treatment. Receptors were obtained from a person aged 35-80 years with oral cavity squamous cell carcinoma. The CDR3 runs from the conserved cysteine through the conserved F or W. Fields, in order: J gene, V gene, CDR3 protein.

j_gene: TRBJ2-7
v_gene: TRBV6-5
CDR3aa: CASSSGTGGEQYF

j_gene: TRBJ2-1
v_gene: TRBV27
CDR3aa: CASSFSSGTGGRYEQFF

j_gene: TRBJ1-2
v_gene: TRBV4-1
CDR3aa: CASSQDRGLGYGYTF

j_gene: TRBJ1-1
v_gene: TRBV5-6
CDR3aa: CASSYTGTEAFF

j_gene: TRBJ2-5
v_gene: TRBV28
CDR3aa: CASSSRLSGTQYF

j_gene: TRBJ2-5
v_gene: TRBV28
CDR3aa: CASSSGGVKTQYF

j_gene: TRBJ2-1
v_gene: TRBV19
CDR3aa: CASSIMAGYNEQFF

j_gene: TRBJ2-3
v_gene: TRBV6-4
CDR3aa: CASSQRESDTQYF

j_gene: TRBJ1-2
v_gene: TRBV6-5
CDR3aa: CASSTQGAGYTF

j_gene: TRBJ1-5
v_gene: TRBV28
CDR3aa: CASISANQPQHF

j_gene: TRBJ2-3
v_gene: TRBV30
CDR3aa: CACSVGRTITGDTQYF

j_gene: TRBJ2-7
v_gene: TRBV6-5
CDR3aa: CASSYSGPGYSYEQYF

j_gene: TRBJ2-2
v_gene: TRBV7-8
CDR3aa: CASSSSTSGVTGELFF

j_gene: TRBJ2-5
v_gene: TRBV7-2
CDR3aa: CASSRSTVETQYF

j_gene: TRBJ1-5
v_gene: TRBV4-1
CDR3aa: CASSQSAQGDQPQHF

j_gene: TRBJ2-7
v_gene: TRBV9
CDR3aa: CASSVVGVAGFDEQYF

j_gene: TRBJ2-4
v_gene: TRBV30
CDR3aa: CAWSVGVTVKNIQYF

j_gene: TRBJ2-3
v_gene: TRBV30
CDR3aa: CAWRGTTTDTQYF

j_gene: TRBJ2-1
v_gene: TRBV11-2
CDR3aa: CASSSPVTSVYNEQFF

j_gene: TRBJ1-4
v_gene: TRBV20-1
CDR3aa: CAKFRKLFF

j_gene: TRBJ2-2
v_gene: TRBV18
CDR3aa: CASSPPVGGLRTGELFF

j_gene: TRBJ1-1
v_gene: TRBV19
CDR3aa: CACAPGTGRLSGTEAFF

j_gene: TRBJ2-1
v_gene: TRBV9
CDR3aa: CASSALGGSELDEQFF

j_gene: TRBJ1-1
v_gene: TRBV5-1
CDR3aa: CASSLTGGYEAFF

j_gene: TRBJ2-1
v_gene: TRBV4-2
CDR3aa: CASSQDAYNEQFF

j_gene: TRBJ2-1
v_gene: TRBV5-6
CDR3aa: CASSREQGVNEQFF

j_gene: TRBJ1-5
v_gene: TRBV10-2
CDR3aa: CASRGTGVSNQPQHF

j_gene: TRBJ2-3
v_gene: TRBV19
CDR3aa: CASTPGTDTQYF

j_gene: TRBJ2-7
v_gene: TRBV4-2
CDR3aa: CASSQDGGTYEQYF

j_gene: TRBJ2-3
v_gene: TRBV5-1
CDR3aa: CASSLGTSGRSADTQYF

j_gene: TRBJ2-7
v_gene: TRBV5-4
CDR3aa: CASSPRQGTYEQYF

j_gene: TRBJ2-3
v_gene: TRBV11-2
CDR3aa: CASSVSRGTDTQYF

j_gene: TRBJ2-5
v_gene: TRBV19
CDR3aa: CASSIGGRMQETQYF

j_gene: TRBJ2-1
v_gene: TRBV7-7
CDR3aa: CASSLAPGGNEQFF

j_gene: TRBJ2-2
v_gene: TRBV7-2
CDR3aa: CASSLPGTGALSF

j_gene: TRBJ1-1
v_gene: TRBV5-4
CDR3aa: CASSPGAMNTEAFF

j_gene: TRBJ2-7
v_gene: TRBV19
CDR3aa: CASSEQGAPYEQYF

j_gene: TRBJ2-4
v_gene: TRBV5-6
CDR3aa: CASSSRRTGTLAKNIQYF

j_gene: TRBJ2-3
v_gene: TRBV6-1
CDR3aa: CASSWGDTQYF

j_gene: TRBJ2-7
v_gene: TRBV11-2
CDR3aa: CASSPQGATREQYF

j_gene: TRBJ2-7
v_gene: TRBV9
CDR3aa: CASSPGGVSYEQYF

j_gene: TRBJ1-2
v_gene: TRBV18
CDR3aa: CASSPRVRDNYGYTF

j_gene: TRBJ1-5
v_gene: TRBV27
CDR3aa: CASSLYRHQPQHF

j_gene: TRBJ1-3
v_gene: TRBV10-1
CDR3aa: CASSGGGGLGNTIYF

j_gene: TRBJ1-1
v_gene: TRBV4-1
CDR3aa: CASSLTDRIEAFF

j_gene: TRBJ2-6
v_gene: TRBV9
CDR3aa: CASKPGTGSGANVLTF